Below are 25 T cell receptor beta chains sequenced from a single sample in a study of T cells after yellow fever vaccination. TCRdb reanalysed the 5' RACE reads using MiXCR and keeps one entry per CDR3 protein. The sample yields under 600,000 distinct CDR3 sequences, 21% seen once. The input for sequencing was PBMCs, taken around 3 weeks after the first yellow fever vaccination. Receptor source: a man aged 18 to 30 who received the YFV17D yellow fever vaccine.

The chain recombines TRBV10-3 with TRBJ2-1, with TRBD2 matching 8 bases. Trimming at V came to 4 bases and at J to 6 bases, leaving 2 bases not matched to a gene. The CDR3 is made up of 13 amino acids. Germline-derived CDR1 and CDR2 are ENHRY and SYGVKD. CDR3 sequence (DNA): TGTGCCATCAGTGGGGGACTAGTCAATGAGCAGTTCTTC. This codes for CAISGGLVNEQFF.

The chain is built from TRBV20-1 and TRBJ1-1; D not resolved. Germline CDR1 and CDR2: DFQATT and SNEGSKA (reference sequence). V shed 5 bases and J shed 11 bases, with 15 bases lying between them. The CDR3 totals 11 residues. The CDR3 spells CSAGPLIQAFF. The CDR3 DNA reads as TGCAGTGCTGGCCCACTCATTCAGGCTTTCTTT.

This clonotype was observed a handful of times. The chain's CDR3 is CASSGAGTVNQPQHF. In nucleotides, the CDR3 is TGTGCCAGCAGTGGGGCGGGGACAGTCAATCAGCCCCAGCATTTT. The chain links TRBV28 to TRBJ1-5, with TRBD1 identical over 7 bases. J was trimmed by 3 bases and V by 5 bases; bases with no gene match: 7. The CDR3 totals 15 residues. Per germline, CDR1 MDHEN and CDR2 SYDVKM.

The chain uses TRBV7-6 and TRBJ2-3; 8 bases are a match to TRBD2. Looked up from germline, CDR1 is SGHVS and CDR2 is FNYEAQ. Trimming at V came to 1 base and at J to 8 bases, leaving 11 bases not matched to a gene. The CDR3 runs to 16 residues. DNA for the CDR3: TGTGCCAGCAGCTTAGGCGTTTCAAGCGGGGGAGGTACGCAGTATTTT. It codes for CASSLGVSSGGGTQYF.

The chain combines TRBV7-2 with TRBJ2-3; the D is unclear. CDR3 length: 11 residues. Trimming stripped 8 bases from V and 5 bases from J, with 8 bases between. The germline gives CDR1 SGHTA, CDR2 FQGNSA. CDR3: CASGQIDTQYF. The CDR3 DNA reads TGTGCCAGCGGCCAAATAGATACGCAGTATTTT.

There are a few counts of this clonotype. The chain has TRBV6-1 and TRBJ1-1; D gene uncertain. From germline, CDR1 is MNHNS and CDR2 SASEGT. Trimming removed 6 bases from V and 7 bases from J, with 9 bases in between. The length of the CDR3 is 11 residues. DNA of the CDR3: TGTGCCAGCAGGGGCAGCGGTGAAGCTTTCTTT. Protein product: CASRGSGEAFF.

The V and J genes are TRBV4-1 and TRBJ2-2; D is perhaps TRBD1 (6 bases). The germline V gene encodes CDR1 MGHRA and CDR2 YSYEKL. The V end lost 3 bases, the J end lost 5 bases, and 19 bases lay between the germline ends. The CDR3 consists of 17 residues. CDR3 sequence: CASSHTTGLSRTGELFF. The CDR3 bases are TGCGCCAGCAGCCATACTACAGGGTTGAGTAGGACCGGGGAGCTGTTTTTT.

The chain links TRBV20-1 to TRBJ2-7; 7 bases align to TRBD1. The CDR3 has 14 amino acids. Trimming cost V 5 bases and J 2 bases; bases outside gene matches: 9. The germline CDR1 and CDR2 sequences are DFQATT and SNEGSKA (reference sequence). DNA of the CDR3: TGCAGTGCTTTAAGAAGACAGGGCACCTACGAGCAGTACTTC. Protein product: CSALRRQGTYEQYF.

The chain is built from TRBV7-2 and TRBJ1-5; D ambiguous. Between the trimmed V and J ends, which lost 6 bases and 1 base, there was a span of 7 bases. Germline V CDR1 and CDR2: SGHTA, FQGNSA. There are 13 residues in the CDR3. CDR3: CASRLNSNQPQHF. Here the CDR3 DNA reads TGTGCCAGCAGACTGAACAGCAATCAGCCCCAGCATTTT.

This clonotype was recorded a few times. The chain is built from TRBV5-1 and TRBJ2-3, with 7 bases matching TRBD1. Germline V gene data show CDR1 as SGHRS and CDR2 as YFSETQ. The CDR3 has 15 residues. J lost 0 bases, V lost 0 bases, and 1 base had no gene match. The CDR3 is CASSLVDRSTDTQYF. CDR3 DNA: TGCGCCAGCAGCTTGGTGGACAGGAGCACAGATACGCAGTATTTT.

This clonotype turned up a few times. This sequence joins TRBV19 and TRBJ1-1; maybe TRBD1 (5 bases). Germline CDR1 and CDR2: LNHDA and SQIVND (reference sequence). Trimming cost V 3 bases and J 7 bases, with 12 bases left between them. The CDR3 loop spans 13 amino acids. The CDR3 DNA is TGTGCCAGTAGTATCCGGTCGACAGATGAAGCTTTCTTT. This encodes CASSIRSTDEAFF.

This clonotype was detected a few times. The genes are TRBV6-4 and TRBJ2-3; TRBD2 matches 13 bases. J gave up 9 bases and V 4 bases, and 1 base lay outside the gene matches. The CDR3 consists of 13 residues. The germline CDR1 and CDR2 sequences are MRHNA and SNTAGT. CDR3 region: CASSGLAGGTQYF. The CDR3 DNA is TGTGCCAGCAGTGGACTAGCGGGGGGCACGCAGTATTTT.

The rearrangement joins TRBV7-9 to TRBJ1-2, with no clear D. V lost 1 base to trimming and J lost 13 bases, with 19 bases between them. This CDR3 is built from 14 residues. The V gene's germline CDR1 is SEHNR and CDR2 FQNEAQ (reference sequence). For the CDR3, the DNA is TGTGCCAGCAGCTTAGGGACCTGGTCGGAGGAAGGCACCTTC. Translating gives CASSLGTWSEEGTF.

The rearrangement uses TRBV7-8 and TRBJ1-6; 7 nucleotides match TRBD1. This CDR3 has 17 amino acids. With V trimmed by 5 bases and J by 7 bases, 14 bases remained unmatched. Germline CDR1 and CDR2: SGHVS and FQNEAQ. CDR3 in amino acids: CASSLDRAPNPNSPLHF. The CDR3 coding sequence is TGTGCCAGCAGCCTCGACAGGGCCCCAAACCCGAATTCACCCCTCCACTTT.

This clonotype has at least ten counts. V usage is TRBV9 and J usage is TRBJ2-3; a weak D match, TRBD1 (6 bases). The CDR3 contains 14 residues. Trimming left V 3 bases short and J 2 bases short, with 10 bases between. CDR1 is SGDLS, CDR2 YYNGEE, per germline. For the CDR3, the DNA is TGTGCCAGCAGCGCAGACAGGAACACAGATACGCAGTATTTT. Protein product: CASSADRNTDTQYF.

This sequence joins TRBV3-1 and TRBJ1-1; the D is unclear. V gave up 0 bases and J gave up 5 bases, with 4 bases separating them. Germline V gene sequence: CDR1 LGHDT, CDR2 YNNKEL (reference sequence). CDR3 size: 12 residues. CDR3 region: CASSQDGTEAFF. The DNA of the CDR3 is TGTGCCAGCAGCCAAGACGGAACTGAAGCTTTCTTT.

This clonotype has a single count. J is TRBJ2-5 and V is TRBV20-1; D remains unclear. Germline CDR1 is DFQATT and CDR2 is SNEGSKA (reference sequence). This CDR3 is built from 12 residues. V was trimmed by 2 bases and J by 2 bases, leaving 6 bases between them. The CDR3 loop reads CSARSSQETQYF. The CDR3 DNA is TGCAGTGCTAGAAGTTCACAAGAGACCCAGTACTTC.

This clonotype has a count of ten or more. The genes are TRBV7-2 and TRBJ2-5; maybe TRBD2 (6 bases). CDR1 is SGHTA, CDR2 FQGNSA, per germline. The CDR3 length is 14 residues. Trimming left V 1 base short and J 6 bases short, with 12 bases between. CDR3 residues: CASSLGLAMQTQYF. In DNA, the CDR3 is TGTGCCAGCAGCTTAGGCCTAGCGATGCAGACCCAGTACTTC. The complete variable domain, with remaining parts taken from reference TRBV7-2 and TRBJ2-5, reads GAGVSQSPSNKVTEKGKDVELRCDPISGHTALYWYRQSLGQGLEFLIYFQGNSAPDKSGLPSDRFSAERTGGSVSTLTIQRTQQEDSAVYLCASSLGLAMQTQYFGPGTRLLVL.

This clonotype was seen a handful of times. The chain has TRBV18 and TRBJ2-5; no clear D gene. The ends were cut back, 0 bases at V and 5 bases at J, with 10 bases in the middle. The CDR3 is 14 residues long. From germline, CDR1 is KGHSH and CDR2 LQKENI. The CDR3 nucleotides read TGTGCCAGCTCACCACCTCTGGGAACTGAGACCCAGTACTTC. This translates into CASSPPLGTETQYF.

This CDR3 is CASIPSWTVLGTGELFF. The CDR3 DNA is TGTGCCAGCATTCCCTCCTGGACAGTTTTGGGCACCGGGGAGCTGTTTTTT. The chain joins TRBV11-2 to TRBJ2-2; D may be TRBD1 (6 bases). This CDR3 region has 17 residues. The V end lost 7 bases, the J end lost 4 bases, and 22 bases lay between the germline ends. Germline CDR1 is SGHAT and CDR2 is FQNNGV. Full variable domain (rest looked up from reference TRBV11-2 and TRBJ2-2): EAGVAQSPRYKIIEKRQSVAFWCNPISGHATLYWYQQILGQGPKLLIQFQNNGVVDDSQLPKDRFSAERLKGVDSTLKIQPAKLEDSAVYLCASIPSWTVLGTGELFFGEGSRLTVL.

This clonotype has more than one count but fewer than ten. The chain couples TRBV7-2 to TRBJ2-1; 7 nucleotides line up with TRBD2. Germline V gene sequence: CDR1 SGHTA, CDR2 FQGNSA. The CDR3 is made up of 15 amino acids. With 1 base clipped from V and 8 bases from J, the junction kept 8 bases outside the gene matches. CDR3 nucleotide sequence: TGTGCCAGCAGCTTAGATTGGGGGGGGTCCGATGAGCAGTTCTTC. Translated: CASSLDWGGSDEQFF.

The CDR3 here is CASSYQGVGNSPLHF. CDR3 nucleotides: TGTGCCAGCAGCTATCAGGGGGTCGGTAATTCACCCCTCCACTTT. V is TRBV7-9 and J is TRBJ1-6; 7 bases are a match to TRBD1. The germline V gene has CDR1 SEHNR and CDR2 FQNEAQ (reference sequence). V trimming: 4 bases; J trimming: 6 bases; junction bases outside the gene matches: 6. The length of the CDR3 is 15 residues.

The chain uses TRBV7-2 and TRBJ2-7, with a tentative D call TRBD2 (7 bases). CDR3 length: 15 residues. Germline V lookup: CDR1 SGHTA, CDR2 FQGNSA. Trimming left V 0 bases short and J 4 bases short, with 13 bases between. CDR3 in amino acids: CASSLAGGPSYEQYF. For the CDR3, the DNA is TGTGCCAGCAGCTTAGCGGGGGGGCCGTCTTACGAGCAGTACTTC.

The rearrangement links TRBV12-3 or TRBV12-4 to TRBJ1-5; TRBD1 might be the D (5 bases). V was cut by 0 bases and J by 4 bases, with 13 bases left in between. The CDR3 sequence is 16 residues long. CDR3 region: CASSLAVWGVNQPQHF. The CDR3 DNA is TGTGCCAGCAGTTTAGCGGTGTGGGGGGTAAATCAGCCCCAGCATTTT.

J is TRBJ2-5 and V is TRBV30; unclear D gene. V gave up 4 bases and J gave up 2 bases, with 14 bases separating them. Germline V gene sequence: CDR1 GTSNPN, CDR2 SVGIG (reference sequence). The CDR3 runs 14 residues. The DNA of the CDR3 is TGTGCCTGGAAGACCTTAACTTGGCAAGAGACCCAGTACTTC. Its translation: CAWKTLTWQETQYF.